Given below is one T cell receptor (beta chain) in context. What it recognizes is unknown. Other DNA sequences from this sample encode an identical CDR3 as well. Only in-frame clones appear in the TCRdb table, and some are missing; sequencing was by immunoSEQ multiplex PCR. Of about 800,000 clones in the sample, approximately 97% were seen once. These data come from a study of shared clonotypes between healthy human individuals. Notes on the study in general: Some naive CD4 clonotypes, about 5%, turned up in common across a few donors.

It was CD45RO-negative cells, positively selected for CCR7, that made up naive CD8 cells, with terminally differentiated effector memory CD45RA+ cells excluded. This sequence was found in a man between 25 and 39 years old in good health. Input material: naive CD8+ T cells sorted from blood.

The CDR3 DNA reads TGCAGTGCCAGGGAGACCTACGAGCAGTACTTC. Protein product: CSARETYEQYF. V is TRBV20-1 and J is TRBJ2-7; D might be TRBD1 or TRBD2, each matching 5 bases. V lost 6 bases and J lost 2, with 8 bases in between. This CDR3 is 11 amino acids long. The germline gives CDR1 DFQATT, CDR2 SNEGSKA (reference sequence).